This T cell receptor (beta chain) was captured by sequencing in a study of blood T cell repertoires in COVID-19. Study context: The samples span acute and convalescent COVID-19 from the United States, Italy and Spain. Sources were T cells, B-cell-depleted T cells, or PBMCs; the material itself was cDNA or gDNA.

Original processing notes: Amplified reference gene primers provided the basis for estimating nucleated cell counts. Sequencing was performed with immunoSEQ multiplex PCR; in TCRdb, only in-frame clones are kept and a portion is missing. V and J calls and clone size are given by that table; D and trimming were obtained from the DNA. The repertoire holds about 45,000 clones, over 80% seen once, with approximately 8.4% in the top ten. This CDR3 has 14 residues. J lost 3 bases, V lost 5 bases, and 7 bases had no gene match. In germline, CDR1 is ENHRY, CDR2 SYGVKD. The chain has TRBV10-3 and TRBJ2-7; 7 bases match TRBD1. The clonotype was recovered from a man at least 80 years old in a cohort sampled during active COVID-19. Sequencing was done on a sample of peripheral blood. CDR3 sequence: CAISKGQPDYEQYF. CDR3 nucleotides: TGTGCCATCAGTAAGGGACAGCCCGACTACGAGCAGTACTTC.